This record concerns one T cell receptor beta chain sequence. This clonotype showed up just a few times. Its antigen is not yet known. Nothing much larger sits one base from this clone, and base qualities are not available. This entry comes from a study of T-cell reconstitution after alpha-beta-depleted transplantation in children (dated by TCRdb to about 2016). Study-level background: T-cell immune reconstitution after TCRalphabeta/CD19-depleted allogeneic hematopoietic cell transplantation in children was quantitatively tracked in the study by means of TCR repertoire profiling.

Receptor amplification or capture employed PCR. Instrument on record: Illumina HiSeq 2500. To normalize quantification of the TCRbeta repertoire, the TCR libraries were built with molecular barcoding that relied on unique molecular identifiers. Starting from the raw public reads, TCRdb applied fastp trimming at Q25, assembled clones with MiXCR and retained in-frame beta chains. Every CDR3 protein is listed once, alongside the most common genes and DNA of its rows. The sample contains roughly 300,000 distinct CDR3 sequences, approximately 9.8% of them found a single time. The ten largest account for 9.5% to 13% of the sample. V is clipped by 0 bases and J by 6 bases, and the sequence between their germline boundaries is 18 bases long. From a lookup of the germline V gene, CDR1 and CDR2 are SGHRS and YFSETQ. There are 17 amino acids in the CDR3, from cysteine to phenylalanine inclusive. Kept here is only the CDR3 DNA, which spans 51 bases and is read in frame from base 1.

The sequenced sample was PBMCs from the stem cell graft donor, obtained from the stem cell graft. This receptor chain uses TRBV5-1 and TRBJ2-2, with no confident D gene call. The receptor's source is a human donor who donated a stem cell graft to a child with SCID. The DNA reads as follows: TGCGCCAGCAGCTTGGACCGACTCCCCGTAAGCTCCGGGGAGCTGTTTTTT. This encodes CASSLDRLPVSSGELFF.